The 23 T cell receptor beta chains in this list originate from one sample, sequenced in a study of beta chain features in type 1 diabetes. As every portion of the isolated RNA was reverse transcribed, the sequencing read expressed TCRB transcripts. Data came from immunoSEQ multiplex PCR; TCRdb stores just in-frame clones and leaves some out. The top ten clones hold roughly 0.06% of a sample with hundreds of thousands of clones, around 30% of them seen once. The sequencing sample was made of naive CD4+ T cells from blood. Receptor source: a man aged 18-30 years in good health.

This clone has a handful of counts. The J gene is TRBJ2-5, the V gene TRBV29-1; D assignment may be TRBD1 or TRBD2 (5 bases each). The CDR3 runs 16 residues. CDR1 is SQVTM and CDR2 is ANQGSEA in the germline V gene. Trimming cost V 2 bases and J 5 bases, with 21 bases left between them. The CDR3 nucleotides read TGCAGCGTTGAAAGAGGGGAATTCGGATTGGGGGAGACCCAGTACTTC. It encodes CSVERGEFGLGETQYF.

This clone has only a few counts. The V and J genes are TRBV6-1 and TRBJ2-7; tentative D call: TRBD1 (5 bases). The CDR3 extends over 13 amino acids. The V gene's germline CDR1 is MNHNS and CDR2 SASEGT. V was clipped by 9 bases and J by 3 bases, with 15 bases between them. The CDR3 reads CASTASRVYEQYF. CDR3 nucleotides: TGTGCCAGTACCGCCAGCAGGGTCTACGAGCAGTACTTC.

This clone was picked up a small number of times. V and J are TRBV5-1 and TRBJ2-7, with D hard to call. Between the trimmed V and J ends, which lost 4 bases and 2 bases, there was a span of 10 bases. From germline, CDR1 is SGHRS and CDR2 YFSETQ. This CDR3 is built from 13 residues. CDR3 loop: CASSRDKPYEQYF. CDR3 DNA: TGCGCCAGCAGCAGAGACAAACCCTACGAGCAGTACTTC.

A single count supports this clone. The rearrangement links TRBV4-1 to TRBJ2-1; TRBD2 might be the D (6 bases). Between the trimmed V and J ends, which lost 1 base and 0 bases, there was a span of 10 bases. The germline V gene encodes CDR1 MGHRA and CDR2 YSYEKL. The CDR3 totals 16 residues. The CDR3 spells CASSQGRASSYNEQFF. The CDR3 nucleotides read TGCGCCAGCAGCCAAGGGAGGGCCAGCTCCTACAATGAGCAGTTCTTC.

The chain combines TRBV10-1 with TRBJ2-3; the match to TRBD2 covers 7 bases. CDR1 and CDR2 (germline): WNHNN, SYGVQD (reference sequence). This CDR3 comprises 13 residues. The V and J ends lost 8 bases and 3 bases, in that order; junction bases with no gene match: 5. The CDR3, as DNA: TGCGCCAGCCAGGCGGGAGCAACAGATACGCAGTATTTT. This translates into CASQAGATDTQYF.

The table lists this clone with a few counts. The J gene is TRBJ2-1, the V gene TRBV7-3; D is unresolved. The CDR3 extends over 12 amino acids. Trimming left V 5 bases short and J 7 bases short, with 9 bases between. Germline CDR1 SGHTA, CDR2 FQGTGA. The CDR3 loop reads CASSKNQNEQFF. CDR3 nucleotides: TGTGCCAGCAGCAAAAACCAAAATGAGCAGTTCTTC.

J is TRBJ2-7 and V is TRBV5-1; a weak D match, TRBD1 (6 bases). This CDR3 contains 14 residues. The germline CDR1 and CDR2 sequences are SGHRS and YFSETQ. Deletions cut 0 bases from V and 1 base from J, with 8 bases between. This CDR3 reads CASSLDGQSYEQYF. DNA of the CDR3: TGCGCCAGCAGCTTGGACGGACAGTCCTACGAGCAGTACTTC.

The chain links TRBV10-3 to TRBJ2-3, with D unresolved. The V end was cut by 0 bases, the J end by 0 bases, with 10 bases between. Germline lookup yields CDR1 ENHRY and CDR2 SYGVKD. The CDR3 consists of 16 residues. The CDR3 coding sequence is TGTGCCATCAGTGAGTCGGGTGTGGCTAGCACAGATACGCAGTATTTT. This sequence encodes CAISESGVASTDTQYF.

The chain carries TRBV9 and TRBJ2-7; 15 positions match TRBD2. Trimming at V came to 3 bases and at J to 2 bases, leaving 3 bases not matched to a gene. The germline CDR1 and CDR2 sequences are SGDLS and YYNGEE. The CDR3 is 16 amino acids. The chain's CDR3 is CASSAGLAGGTYEQYF. CDR3 sequence (DNA): TGTGCCAGCAGCGCGGGACTAGCGGGAGGAACCTACGAGCAGTACTTC. Together with reference TRBV9 and TRBJ2-7, the CDR3 gives the full variable domain: DSGVTQTPKHLITATGQRVTLRCSPRSGDLSVYWYQQSLDQGLQFLIQYYNGEERAKGNILERFSAQQFPDLHSELNLSSLELGDSALYFCASSAGLAGGTYEQYFGPGTRLTVT.

The chain joins TRBV5-4 to TRBJ2-5; TRBD2 agrees at 12 bases. Germline-derived CDR1 and CDR2 are SGHNT and YYREEE (reference sequence). V lost 4 bases and J lost 5; bases outside the gene matches: 9. This CDR3 spans 16 amino acids. For the CDR3, the DNA is TGTGCCAGCAGCCCAGGACTAGCGGGGCTCAGGGAGACCCAGTACTTC. Its translation: CASSPGLAGLRETQYF.

This chain links TRBV14 with TRBJ2-5; no clear D gene. CDR1 is SGHDN and CDR2 is FVKESK in the germline V gene. The CDR3 is made up of 13 amino acids. V dropped 3 bases and J dropped 0 bases, with 5 bases sitting between them. The CDR3 spells CASSQQYQETQYF. The CDR3 DNA is TGTGCCAGCAGCCAGCAGTACCAAGAGACCCAGTACTTC.

This clone was observed a few times. Sequence at one end of the junction differs from germline and may be a read error. The chain carries TRBV20-1 and TRBJ2-6; D is undetermined. Germline V gene lookup returns CDR1 DFQATT and CDR2 SNEGSKA (reference sequence). This CDR3 has 9 amino acids. CDR3 DNA: TGCAGTGCTAGGGGCAAAGCACCTTTC. This codes for CSARGKAPF.

The V call is TRBV30, the J call TRBJ1-5; D uncertain. The V and J ends lost 2 bases and 0 bases respectively, with 8 bases between them. The CDR3 extends over 14 amino acids. CDR1 is GTSNPN, CDR2 SVGIG, per germline (reference sequence). Here the CDR3 reads CAWSPGPSNQPQHF. The CDR3 DNA sequence: TGTGCCTGGAGTCCGGGTCCTAGCAATCAGCCCCAGCATTTT. The full variable domain, completed using reference TRBV30 and TRBJ1-5, is SQTIHQWPATLVQPVGSPLSLECTVEGTSNPNLYWYRQAAGRGLQLLFYSVGIGQISSEVPQNLSASRPQDRQFILSSKKLLLSDSGFYLCAWSPGPSNQPQHFGDGTRLSIL.

This clone was seen more than once but under ten times. The rearrangement uses TRBV6-5 and TRBJ1-5; the match to TRBD1 covers 9 bases. This CDR3 spans 15 amino acids. The junction had 2 bases not matched to a gene; V was cut back by 4 bases and J by 1 base. The germline V gene has CDR1 MNHEY and CDR2 SVGAGI. CDR3 amino acids: CASSSDRGSNQPQHF. The DNA of the CDR3 is TGTGCCAGCAGTTCGGACAGGGGAAGCAATCAGCCCCAGCATTTT.

The chain couples TRBV28 to TRBJ2-7; 10 bases map to TRBD1. Trimming at V came to 4 bases and at J to 2 bases, leaving 2 bases not matched to a gene. The germline gives CDR1 MDHEN, CDR2 SYDVKM. The CDR3 runs to 14 residues. CDR3: CASSWDRGPYEQYF. The CDR3 region has the DNA TGTGCCAGCAGTTGGGACAGGGGTCCCTACGAGCAGTACTTC.

This clone was found once. The chain has TRBV7-9 and TRBJ2-7; D ambiguous. Germline CDR1 reads SEHNR; CDR2 reads FQNEAQ (reference sequence). CDR3 length equals 15 residues. The germline V and J ends were trimmed by 5 bases and 1 base, with 15 bases remaining between them. As DNA, the CDR3 is TGTGCCAGCAGCCCCCGTAGGACCCAGTCCTACGAGCAGTACTTC. Its protein is CASSPRRTQSYEQYF.

This rearrangement joins TRBV20-1 to TRBJ2-7, with 9 bases identical to TRBD2. The CDR3 totals 11 residues. Per germline, CDR1 DFQATT and CDR2 SNEGSKA (reference sequence). The J segment lost 5 bases and the V segment lost 5 bases, leaving 1 base of the junction unmatched. The CDR3 DNA sequence: TGCAGTGCTTCTAGCGGGAACGAGCAGTACTTC. Protein sequence: CSASSGNEQYF.

The CDR3 here is CASSQAGATTQYF. The DNA for the CDR3 is TGCGCCAGCAGCCAAGCGGGAGCGACGACCCAGTACTTC. The chain is built from TRBV4-1 and TRBJ2-5, with D possibly TRBD2 on 6 matching bases. The CDR3 sequence is 13 residues long. From germline, CDR1 is MGHRA and CDR2 YSYEKL. Trimming pared 1 base from V and 7 bases from J, leaving 10 bases between.

The rearrangement joins TRBV7-8 to TRBJ2-3, with 11 bases fitting TRBD1. V dropped 2 bases and J dropped 4; count of bases not matched to a gene: 11. Germline CDR1 SGHVS, CDR2 FQNEAQ. The CDR3 extends over 18 amino acids. The chain's CDR3 is CASSLYSRTGGRADTQYF. CDR3 sequence (DNA): TGTGCCAGCAGCTTATACTCTAGGACAGGGGGCAGAGCAGATACGCAGTATTTT.

V usage is TRBV7-2 and J usage is TRBJ1-2; D not certain. This CDR3 spans 12 amino acids. V lost 0 bases, J lost 5 bases, and 4 bases lay in between. Per germline, CDR1 SGHTA and CDR2 FQGNSA. This CDR3 is CASSLAPYGYTF. In DNA form, the CDR3 reads TGTGCCAGCAGCTTAGCGCCTTATGGCTACACCTTC.

V gene TRBV9 combines with J gene TRBJ1-2, with a possible D match to TRBD1 (5 bases). Germline assignment: CDR1 SGDLS and CDR2 YYNGEE. The length of the CDR3 is 15 residues. The V gene lost 0 bases and the J gene lost 4 bases, with 13 bases spanning the gap. The chain's CDR3 is CASSVEGRAGYGYTF. In DNA, the CDR3 is TGTGCCAGCAGCGTAGAAGGCAGGGCAGGCTATGGCTACACCTTC.

The V and J genes are TRBV6-6 and TRBJ2-7, with 9 bases fitting TRBD2. CDR1 MNHNY and CDR2 SVGAGI come from the germline V gene (reference sequence). V trimming: 8 bases; J trimming: 2 bases; junction bases outside the gene matches: 7. This CDR3 is 14 amino acids long. The CDR3 region is CASRSAGGPYEQYF. The CDR3 region has the DNA TGTGCCAGCCGCTCCGCGGGAGGGCCCTACGAGCAGTACTTC.

This clone was detected only a few times. The rearrangement uses TRBV30 and TRBJ2-1; 13 bases match TRBD2. CDR1 and CDR2 (germline): GTSNPN, SVGIG (reference sequence). CDR3 size: 13 residues. The trim removed 4 bases at V and 15 bases at J, leaving 9 bases unmatched. CDR3 loop: CAWTSGLAGEAFF. CDR3 DNA sequence: TGTGCCTGGACGAGCGGACTAGCGGGAGAGGCGTTCTTC.